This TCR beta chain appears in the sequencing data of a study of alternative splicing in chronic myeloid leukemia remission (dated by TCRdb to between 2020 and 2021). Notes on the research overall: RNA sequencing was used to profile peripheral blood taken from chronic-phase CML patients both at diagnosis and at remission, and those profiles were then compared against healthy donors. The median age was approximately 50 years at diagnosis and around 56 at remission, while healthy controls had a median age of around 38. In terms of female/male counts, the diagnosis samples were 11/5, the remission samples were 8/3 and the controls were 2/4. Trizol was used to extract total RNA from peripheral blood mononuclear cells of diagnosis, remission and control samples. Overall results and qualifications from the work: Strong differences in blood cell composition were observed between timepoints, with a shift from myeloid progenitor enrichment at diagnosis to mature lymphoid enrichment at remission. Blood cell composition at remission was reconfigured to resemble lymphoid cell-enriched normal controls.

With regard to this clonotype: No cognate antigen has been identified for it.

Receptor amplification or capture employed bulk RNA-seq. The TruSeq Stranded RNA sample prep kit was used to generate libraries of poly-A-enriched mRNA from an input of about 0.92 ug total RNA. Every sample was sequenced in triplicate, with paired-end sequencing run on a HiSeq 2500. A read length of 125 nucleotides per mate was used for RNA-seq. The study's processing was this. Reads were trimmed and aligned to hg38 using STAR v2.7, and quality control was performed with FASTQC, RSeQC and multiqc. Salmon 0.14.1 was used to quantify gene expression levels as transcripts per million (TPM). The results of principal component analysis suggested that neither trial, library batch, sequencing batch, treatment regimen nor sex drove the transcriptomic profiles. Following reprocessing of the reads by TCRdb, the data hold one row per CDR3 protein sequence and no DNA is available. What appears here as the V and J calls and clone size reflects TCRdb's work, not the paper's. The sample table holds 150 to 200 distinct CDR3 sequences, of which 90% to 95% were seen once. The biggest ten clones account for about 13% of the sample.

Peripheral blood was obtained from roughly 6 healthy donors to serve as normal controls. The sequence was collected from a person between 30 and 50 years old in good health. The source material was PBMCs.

CDR3 reads: CASSPTSGAGGEQFF. The rearrangement combines TRBV12-3 or TRBV12-4 with TRBJ2-1; TCRdb's D call of TRBD2 is untestable without DNA. CDR3 length: 15 amino acids, cysteine to phenylalanine. There is no recorded DNA.